A single sample gave rise to the 4 T cell receptor beta chains below, sequenced in a study of blood T cell repertoires in COVID-19. Data came from immunoSEQ multiplex PCR; TCRdb stores just in-frame clones and leaves some out. The sample has roughly 240,000 clones; less than 90% are singletons. Sequencing was done on a sample of peripheral blood. These receptors came from a man in his sixties who had recovered from COVID-19.

The chain uses TRBV28 and TRBJ1-5, with D maybe TRBD1 (6 bases). CDR3 size: 15 residues. Trimming left V 3 bases short and J 4 bases short, with 13 bases between. CDR1 is MDHEN and CDR2 is SYDVKM in the germline V gene. The chain's CDR3 is CASSFMKGVNQPQHF. As DNA, the CDR3 is TGTGCCAGCAGTTTTATGAAGGGGGTTAATCAGCCCCAGCATTTT.

In its sample, this clone was seen once. This chain connects TRBV10-3 to TRBJ2-3; D is unresolved. Trimming pared 2 bases from V and 6 bases from J, leaving 3 bases between. The CDR3 covers 11 residues. Germline V gene lookup returns CDR1 ENHRY and CDR2 SYGVKD. This CDR3 is CAISELDTQYF. In DNA, the CDR3 is TGTGCCATCAGTGAGCTGGATACGCAGTATTTT.

This chain links TRBV7-7 with TRBJ2-1, with a weak D call TRBD1 (6 bases). The V gene's germline CDR1 is SSHAT and CDR2 FNYEAQ (reference sequence). CDR3 length: 13 amino acids. The V end lost 5 bases, the J end lost 9 bases, and 14 bases lay between the germline ends. For the CDR3, the DNA is TGTGCCAGCAGCCTCGCCCAGGGGAGTGAGCAGTTCTTC. Translation: CASSLAQGSEQFF.

The chain carries TRBV3-1 (or the pseudogene TRBV3-2) and TRBJ2-2; no firm D call. The CDR3 has 14 amino acids. V dropped 2 bases and J dropped 1 base, with 5 bases sitting between them. CDR1 is LGHDT and CDR2 is YNNKEL in the germline V gene (reference sequence). CDR3 nucleotide sequence: TGTGCCAGCAGCCAAAGTAGGAACACCGGGGAGCTGTTTTTT. This codes for CASSQSRNTGELFF.